This T cell receptor beta chain was sequenced in a study of cytomegalovirus exposure and HLA in healthy donors. Study-wide results and caveats: Most subjects' HLA-A and HLA-B alleles were reportedly predicted from TCR beta sequences.

PCR was performed using 60 Vbeta and 13 Jbeta primers. Produced via immunoSEQ multiplex PCR; TCRdb's table is partial and in-frame only. The table shows 150,000 to 200,000 clones, with about 80% occurring only once. The V gene's germline CDR1 is SGHTA and CDR2 FQGNSA. This CDR3 has 13 residues. J lost 2 bases, V lost 3 bases, and 0 bases had no gene match. Note on this clone: The antigen is undetermined.

The sample consisted of PBMCs. This rearrangement joins TRBV7-2 to TRBJ2-5, with 7 bases that match TRBD2. This TCR derives from a man under 40 in good health and CMV-seronegative. In DNA form, the CDR3 reads TGTGCCAGCAGCTTCGGGGGGCAAGAGACCCAGTACTTC. It codes for CASSFGGQETQYF.